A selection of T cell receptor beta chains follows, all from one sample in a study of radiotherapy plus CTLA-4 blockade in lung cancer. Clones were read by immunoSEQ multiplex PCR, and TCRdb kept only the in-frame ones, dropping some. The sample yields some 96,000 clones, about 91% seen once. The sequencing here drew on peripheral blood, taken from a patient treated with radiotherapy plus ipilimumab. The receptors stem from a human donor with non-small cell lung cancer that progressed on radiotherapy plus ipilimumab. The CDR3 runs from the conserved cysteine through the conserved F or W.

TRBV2	CASSYYGYTF
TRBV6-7	CASRGTAGNTIYF
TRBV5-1	CAGSRTSAYEQYF
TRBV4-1	CASNPGQGGQETQYF
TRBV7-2	CASSRRNRGLEAFF
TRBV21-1	CASSNDASNEQFF
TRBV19	CASSPSEGLNEKLFF
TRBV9	CASSPHSGAETQYF
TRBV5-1	CASRPLGITSTDTQYF
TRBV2	CASSELVAGGEQFF
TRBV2	CASSESSGYQPQHF
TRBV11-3	CASSLWLAGNYQETQYF
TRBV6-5	CASSYSEASGNNEQFF
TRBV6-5	CASTKTGPFYEQYF
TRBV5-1	CASSLGHKNTEAFF
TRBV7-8	CASSLKPGSWNNEQFF
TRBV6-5	CASSGDRRSEAFF
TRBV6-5	CASSYDGESEQFF
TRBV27	CASRDLAGGFIQYF
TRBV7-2	CASSPTGRAQYF
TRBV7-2	CASSLATNGNYGYTF
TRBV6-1	CASSEGQTDEQYF
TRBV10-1	CASSAAGGLYNEQFF
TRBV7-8	CASSLYRANQPQHF
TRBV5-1	CASSPALVRTDTQYF
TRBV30	CAWSVSRGEKLFF